A selection of T cell receptor beta chains follows, all from one sample in a study of sequential checkpoint blockade in melanoma. The table came from immunoSEQ multiplex PCR; TCRdb's copy has only in-frame clones and leaves some out. In the table there are about 5,100 clones, 25% to 30% of which are singletons. This specimen was tumor tissue (inferred from file names), taken from a patient given nivolumab and ipilimumab in sequence. The receptor set was obtained from a human donor with melanoma. Each CDR3 is given with its conserved first and last residue. The D gene is left open where the match is weak. Size is stated for part of the rows, as once, few or many counts, or as a class when the clone is expanded.

15	TRBD1	few	TRBV5-1	TRBJ2-1	CASSPRQGAGNEQFF	TGCGCCAGCAGCCCTCGACAGGGGGCAGGTAATGAGCAGTTCTTC
16	TRBD2	-	TRBV9	TRBJ2-1	CASSVGTSGGYNEQFF	TGTGCCAGCAGCGTGGGAACTAGCGGAGGCTACAATGAGCAGTTCTTC
15	-	-	TRBV30	TRBJ1-4	CAWGPGQATNEKLFF	TGTGCCTGGGGCCCGGGTCAGGCAACTAATGAAAAACTGTTTTTT
17	TRBD1	few	TRBV7-7	TRBJ2-3	CASSRRTGAPQTDTQYF	TGTGCCAGCAGCAGACGGACAGGCGCCCCGCAGACAGATACGCAGTATTTT
15	TRBD1	few	TRBV23-1	TRBJ1-5	CASSLTGDSNQPQHF	TGCGCCAGCAGCCTTACAGGGGATAGCAATCAGCCCCAGCATTTT
14	-	few	TRBV6-8	TRBJ2-2	CASNYRDVTGELFF	TGTGCCAGCAACTACAGGGATGTGACCGGGGAGCTGTTTTTT
15	-	-	TRBV5-1	TRBJ2-2	CASASLAANTGELFF	TGCGCCAGCGCCTCTCTGGCCGCGAACACCGGGGAGCTGTTTTTT
18	TRBD2	-	TRBV7-6	TRBJ2-5	CASSRWTSGGGLQETQYF	TGTGCTAGCAGTAGATGGACTAGCGGGGGAGGCCTCCAAGAGACCCAGTACTTC
13	-	-	TRBV29-1	TRBJ1-1	CSVGEGGNTEAFF	TGCAGCGTCGGGGAGGGCGGGAACACTGAAGCTTTCTTT
16	-	few	TRBV10-3	TRBJ2-2	CAISESSGTTTGELFF	TGTGCCATCAGTGAGTCGTCCGGGACGACCACCGGGGAGCTGTTTTTT
12	TRBD2	few	TRBV6-8	TRBJ2-7	CASSGGAREQYF	TGTGCCAGCAGCGGGGGGGCAAGGGAGCAGTACTTC
14	-	-	TRBV5-1	TRBJ2-3	CASAYREGTDTQYF	TGCGCCAGCGCTTATCGGGAAGGCACAGATACGCAGTATTTT
15	-	-	TRBV11-3	TRBJ2-7	CASSLVGQNLYEQYF	TGTGCCAGCAGCTTAGTCGGACAGAACCTCTACGAGCAGTACTTC
13	TRBD1	medium-sized	TRBV6-8	TRBJ1-1	CASRKGANTEAFF	TGTGCCAGCAGAAAGGGGGCGAACACTGAAGCTTTCTTT
14	TRBD1	-	TRBV18	TRBJ2-7	CASSPAGGSYEQYF	TGTGCCAGCTCACCAGCAGGGGGCTCCTACGAGCAGTACTTC
16	TRBD1	-	TRBV29-1	TRBJ2-1	CSVEGRRDSSYNEQFF	TGCAGCGTTGAGGGTCGACGGGACAGCTCCTACAATGAGCAGTTCTTC
15	-	large	TRBV6-8	TRBJ2-7	CASSYRAGEFYEQYF	TGTGCCAGCAGTTATCGGGCAGGGGAATTTTACGAGCAGTACTTC
13	-	-	TRBV18	TRBJ2-3	CASSPPGLATQYF	TGTGCCAGCTCACCACCCGGGCTTGCGACGCAGTATTTT
14	-	many	TRBV11-3	TRBJ1-2	CASSLGQTHYGYTF	TGTGCCAGCAGCTTAGGCCAGACACACTATGGCTACACCTTC
16	-	-	TRBV19	TRBJ2-7	CASSPPRWGQEIEQYF	TGTGCCAGTAGTCCCCCGAGATGGGGACAAGAGATCGAGCAGTACTTC
19	-	few	TRBV7-5	TRBJ1-3	CASSSRSAGGRGLGNTIYF	TGTGCCAGCAGCTCCCGCTCGGCGGGAGGAAGGGGTCTGGGAAACACCATATATTTT
14	-	many	TRBV11-3	TRBJ2-1	CASNNRITGGEQFF	TGTGCCAGCAACAACAGGATAACTGGAGGTGAGCAGTTCTTC
15	-	-	TRBV1	TRBJ2-7	CASSQDWRGIDEQYF	TGCGCCAGCAGCCAAGATTGGAGGGGGATCGACGAGCAGTACTTC
14	-	few	TRBV11-3	TRBJ1-1	CASSSHQGWTEAFF	TGTGCCAGCAGCTCTCATCAGGGGTGGACTGAAGCTTTCTTT
13	TRBD1	few	TRBV7-1	TRBJ1-2	CASMDRVGYGYTF	TGTGCCAGCATGGACAGGGTTGGCTATGGCTACACCTTC
14	-	medium-sized	TRBV15	TRBJ2-3	CATSRESYADTQYF	TGTGCCACCAGCAGAGAATCCTACGCTGATACGCAGTATTTT
15	-	few	TRBV7-6	TRBJ2-7	CASSLAGGPTYEQYF	TGTGCCAGCAGCTTAGCCGGGGGCCCAACCTACGAGCAGTACTTC
12	-	-	TRBV27	TRBJ2-1	CASSKYYNEQFF	TGTGCCAGCAGTAAGTACTACAATGAGCAGTTCTTC
18	-	few	TRBV6-8	TRBJ1-2	CASSYSGQGTAERYGYTF	TGTGCCAGCAGTTACTCAGGTCAGGGGACCGCTGAACGCTATGGCTACACCTTC
21	TRBD1	once	TRBV14	TRBJ2-2	CASSHRAGTAFQGTDTGELFF	TGTGCCAGCAGCCATCGGGCCGGGACAGCCTTCCAAGGAACGGACACCGGGGAGCTGTTTTTT
13	-	medium-sized	TRBV4-1	TRBJ1-5	CASSQGRYQPQHF	TGCGCCAGCAGCCAAGGGAGGTATCAGCCCCAGCATTTT
14	TRBD1	once	TRBV19	TRBJ2-5	CASQGTGGQETQYF	TGTGCCAGTCAAGGGACAGGGGGCCAAGAGACCCAGTACTTC
17	TRBD1	-	TRBV18	TRBJ2-2	CASSPPGRGTNTGELFF	TGTGCCAGCTCACCACCGGGCAGGGGGACAAACACCGGGGAGCTGTTTTTT
15	-	-	TRBV6-8	TRBJ1-5	CASSGERDSNQPQHF	TGTGCCAGCAGTGGGGAGAGGGATAGCAATCAGCCCCAGCATTTT
15	-	medium-sized	TRBV11-3	TRBJ1-2	CASSLGTAGNYGYTF	TGTGCCAGCAGCTTAGGCACAGCGGGAAACTATGGCTACACCTTC
14	-	-	TRBV14	TRBJ2-7	CASSQEWGGDEQYF	TGTGCCAGCAGCCAAGAGTGGGGTGGGGACGAGCAGTACTTC
15	-	-	TRBV19	TRBJ1-1	CATQPGGAMNTEAFF	TGTGCCACCCAGCCGGGGGGCGCCATGAACACTGAAGCTTTCTTT
20	-	-	TRBV15	TRBJ2-3	CATSRVGFPTGRGDTDTQYF	TGTGCCACCAGCAGAGTTGGGTTCCCTACTGGTCGCGGGGACACAGATACGCAGTATTTT
14	-	-	TRBV18	TRBJ2-5	CASSPRSLQETQYF	TGTGCCAGCTCACCACGAAGTTTACAAGAGACCCAGTACTTC
14	-	-	TRBV19	TRBJ2-5	CASSIGGSQETQYF	TGTGCCAGTAGTATAGGGGGCAGTCAAGAGACCCAGTACTTC
14	-	few	TRBV6-8	TRBJ1-1	CASSRGTRDTEAFF	TGTGCCAGCAGTAGAGGGACCCGGGACACTGAAGCTTTCTTT
16	-	-	TRBV19	TRBJ2-1	CASSVLPAPSWNEQFF	TGTGCCAGTAGTGTTCTTCCTGCACCCTCATGGAATGAGCAGTTCTTC
15	TRBD1	many	TRBV11-3	TRBJ1-1	CASSLGDRAGAEAFF	TGTGCCAGCAGCCTCGGGGACAGGGCTGGCGCTGAAGCTTTCTTT
15	TRBD1	few	TRBV6-8	TRBJ1-2	CAISVQGVRDYGYTF	TGTGCCATCAGTGTTCAGGGGGTTCGGGACTATGGCTACACCTTC
14	-	few	TRBV6-8	TRBJ2-1	CASSPIGVQNEQFF	TGTGCCAGCAGCCCTATAGGAGTTCAGAATGAGCAGTTCTTC
15	TRBD2	-	TRBV11-3	TRBJ2-7	CASSRTSGDPYEQYF	TGTGCCAGCAGCCGGACTAGCGGAGACCCCTACGAGCAGTACTTC
14	-	few	TRBV9	TRBJ1-4	CASSRTATNEKLFF	TGTGCCAGCAGCCGGACGGCAACTAATGAAAAACTGTTTTTT
14	-	-	TRBV6-8	TRBJ2-7	CASSGRHISYEQYF	TGTGCCAGCAGTGGCCGACACATCTCCTACGAGCAGTACTTC
13	-	-	TRBV7-1	TRBJ1-2	CASSLDANYGYTF	TGTGCCAGCAGCTTAGACGCTAACTATGGCTACACCTTC
15	-	few	TRBV11-3	TRBJ1-4	CASSFGGPVGEKLFF	TGTGCCAGCAGCTTCGGGGGGCCGGTCGGTGAAAAACTGTTTTTT
14	TRBD1	-	TRBV18	TRBJ2-7	CASSPRQGTYEQYF	TGTGCCAGCTCACCTCGACAGGGCACCTACGAGCAGTACTTC
18	TRBD1	-	TRBV19	TRBJ2-5	CASSLRTGTGGKQETQYF	TGTGCCAGTAGTCTTCGGACCGGGACAGGGGGGAAACAAGAGACCCAGTACTTC
15	-	many	TRBV11-3	TRBJ2-7	CASSAYGTHNHEQYF	TGTGCCAGCAGCGCCTACGGGACCCATAATCACGAGCAGTACTTC
15	-	few	TRBV11-3	TRBJ2-5	CASSSTGWGGETQYF	TGTGCCAGCAGCTCCACAGGGTGGGGAGGGGAGACCCAGTACTTC
17	TRBD2	-	TRBV15	TRBJ2-2	CATSKGTSGRADGELFF	TGTGCCACCAGCAAGGGAACTAGCGGGAGGGCCGACGGGGAGCTGTTTTTT